Listed below are T cell receptor beta chains from one sample, sequenced in a study of blood T cell repertoires in COVID-19. TCRdb's copy holds only in-frame clones and misses some; the assay was immunoSEQ multiplex PCR. The profile shows fewer than 30,000 clones, about three quarters of them singletons. Sequencing was done on a sample of peripheral blood. All receptors come from a woman in her seventies with active or convalescent COVID-19. Each CDR3 is given with its conserved first and last residue. The D gene is left open where the match is weak. Where a row states a size, it is once, few, many or the class of an expanded clone; other rows omit it.

size,D,V,J,CDR3,DNA
-,TRBD1,TRBV19,TRBJ1-1,CASSLAGGTEAFF,TGTGCCAGTAGTCTCGCAGGGGGCACTGAAGCTTTCTTT
-,-,TRBV6-5,TRBJ1-2,CASSYSNNREGYGYTF,TGTGCCAGCAGTTACTCGAATAACAGGGAAGGCTATGGCTACACCTTC
-,-,TRBV19,TRBJ2-7,CASSIGPSETYEQYF,TGTGCCAGTAGTATAGGCCCTAGCGAGACCTACGAGCAGTACTTC
-,TRBD1,TRBV28,TRBJ1-1,CASRIQDRRNTEAFF,TGTGCCAGCAGAATACAGGACAGGAGAAACACTGAAGCTTTCTTT
few,TRBD2,TRBV7-9,TRBJ2-7,CASSLQGTSGRNEQYF,TGTGCCAGCAGCTTGCAAGGGACTAGCGGGAGAAACGAGCAGTACTTC
-,TRBD2,TRBV7-8,TRBJ2-1,CASSPSGRKDNEQFF,TGTGCCAGCAGCCCTAGCGGGAGGAAGGACAATGAGCAGTTCTTC
-,-,TRBV9,TRBJ2-7,CASSVDGQSYEQYF,TGTGCCAGCAGCGTAGATGGGCAGTCCTACGAGCAGTACTTC
-,-,TRBV5-5,TRBJ2-3,CASSQYRGNHNTDTQYF,TGTGCCAGCAGCCAATATAGGGGGAACCATAACACAGATACGCAGTATTTT
-,-,TRBV9,TRBJ1-1,CASSVGLSDREAFF,TGTGCCAGCAGCGTAGGACTTTCCGATAGAGAAGCTTTCTTT
few,TRBD1,TRBV27,TRBJ2-7,CASRPTGTALNEQYF,TGTGCCAGCAGACCCACCGGGACAGCTTTAAACGAGCAGTACTTC
-,-,TRBV6-2/TRBV6-3,TRBJ2-4,CASSYADRLAKNIQYF,TGTGCCAGCAGTTACGCGGACAGACTTGCCAAAAACATTCAGTACTTC
few,-,TRBV14,TRBJ2-7,CASSRQGKTYRDSYEQYF,TGTGCCAGCAGCCGTCAGGGTAAGACCTACAGGGACTCCTACGAGCAGTACTTC
-,-,TRBV7-9,TRBJ1-2,CASSRGAGVGYTF,TGTGCCAGCAGCCGGGGGGCAGGGGTTGGCTACACCTTC
-,-,TRBV5-4,TRBJ2-7,CASSFWSGSNEQYF,TGTGCCAGCAGCTTTTGGTCCGGGAGTAACGAGCAGTACTTC
once,TRBD1,TRBV7-2,TRBJ1-4,CASSSSRGQGKLFF,TGTGCCAGCAGCTCCTCCAGGGGGCAGGGAAAACTGTTTTTT
-,TRBD1,TRBV27,TRBJ2-7,CASSFADRGLYEQYF,TGTGCCAGCAGTTTCGCCGACAGGGGGCTCTACGAGCAGTACTTC
-,TRBD2,TRBV4-1,TRBJ2-1,CASSQTGTTHNEQFF,TGCGCCAGCAGCCAGACCGGGACTACCCACAATGAGCAGTTCTTC
-,-,TRBV11-1,TRBJ2-6,CASSLLSSGANVLTF,TGTGCCAGCAGTCTATTAAGCTCTGGGGCCAACGTCCTGACTTTC
-,TRBD1,TRBV7-2,TRBJ2-7,CASSLGTGPREQYF,TGTGCCAGCAGCTTGGGGACAGGGCCCAGGGAGCAGTACTTC
-,-,TRBV7-3,TRBJ2-3,CASSQARSTDTQYF,TGTGCCAGCAGCCAGGCCCGGTCCACAGATACGCAGTATTTT
-,TRBD2,TRBV7-2,TRBJ2-5,CASTLRLGSGREETQYF,TGTGCCAGCACCCTCCGCCTTGGTAGCGGGAGGGAAGAGACCCAGTACTTC
-,-,TRBV6-6,TRBJ2-1,CASSYGDYNEQFF,TGTGCCAGCAGTTACGGAGATTACAATGAGCAGTTCTTC
-,TRBD1,TRBV7-3,TRBJ2-3,CASSLTGGPDTQYF,TGTGCCAGCAGCTTGACAGGGGGCCCAGATACGCAGTATTTT
-,-,TRBV24-1,TRBJ1-5,CATSEQDRRPQHF,TGTGCCACCAGTGAACAAGACAGACGGCCCCAGCATTTT
-,-,TRBV5-4,TRBJ1-2,CASSLDRVYGYTF,TGTGCCAGCAGCTTGGACAGGGTCTATGGCTACACCTTC
-,TRBD2,TRBV4-2,TRBJ2-1,CASSQYSGGSSYNEQFF,TGTGCCAGCAGCCAGTACAGCGGGGGTAGCTCCTACAATGAGCAGTTCTTC
once,TRBD1,TRBV2,TRBJ1-2,CASRGDRGNYGYTF,TGTGCCAGCAGGGGGGACAGGGGTAACTATGGCTACACCTTC
-,-,TRBV5-4,TRBJ1-2,CASKTYTNYGYTF,TGTGCCAGCAAGACATACACTAACTATGGCTACACCTTC
-,-,TRBV9,TRBJ2-1,CASSVGWGLYNEQFF,TGTGCCAGCAGCGTAGGATGGGGCCTCTACAATGAGCAGTTCTTC
-,-,TRBV19,TRBJ2-5,CASTPQGNQETQYF,TGTGCCAGTACCCCACAGGGAAACCAAGAGACCCAGTACTTC
-,-,TRBV28,TRBJ1-1,CASSFVGALNTEAFF,TGTGCCAGCAGTTTCGTGGGGGCCCTGAACACTGAAGCTTTCTTT
few,TRBD1,TRBV7-2,TRBJ1-6,CASSHQGAYSPLHF,TGTGCCAGCAGCCATCAGGGGGCGTATTCACCCCTCCACTTT
-,-,TRBV7-2,TRBJ1-2,CASSLGGTGSNYGYTF,TGTGCCAGCAGCTTAGGGGGTACAGGGTCTAACTATGGCTACACCTTC
-,-,TRBV6-5,TRBJ1-2,CASKQGLANYGYTF,TGTGCCAGCAAACAGGGCTTAGCTAACTATGGCTACACCTTC
few,TRBD1,TRBV28,TRBJ1-5,CASRSLLGGGQPQHF,TGTGCCAGCAGGTCACTCTTAGGGGGCGGCCAGCCCCAGCATTTT
-,-,TRBV5-6,TRBJ1-1,CASSIEQGNTEAFF,TGTGCCAGCAGCATCGAACAGGGGAACACTGAAGCTTTCTTT
once,TRBD1,TRBV3-1/TRBV3-2,TRBJ1-1,CASSRRQGTITEAFF,TGTGCCAGCAGCCGAAGACAGGGAACGATCACTGAAGCTTTCTTT
-,-,TRBV19,TRBJ1-6,CASSPDSLGQKDNSPLHF,TGTGCCAGTAGCCCCGATTCCTTGGGACAAAAAGATAATTCACCCCTCCACTTT
-,TRBD1,TRBV6-5,TRBJ1-2,CASSQGTGGNYGYTF,TGTGCCAGCAGCCAAGGGACAGGGGGAAACTATGGCTACACCTTC
-,TRBD1,TRBV6-5,TRBJ1-3,CASSFDRALSGNTIYF,TGTGCCAGCAGTTTCGACAGGGCCCTCTCTGGAAACACCATATATTTT
once,-,TRBV21-1,TRBJ2-7,CASSKPTLAGGYEQYF,TGTGCCAGCAGCAAACCGACACTAGCGGGAGGGTACGAGCAGTACTTC
-,TRBD1,TRBV30,TRBJ2-3,CALTGLVTQYF,TGTGCTTTGACAGGGCTGGTTACGCAGTATTTT
-,TRBD2,TRBV28,TRBJ2-2,CASRLPGLANTGELFF,TGTGCCAGCAGACTCCCGGGACTAGCGAACACCGGGGAGCTGTTTTTT
once,-,TRBV30,TRBJ2-1,CAWSVGTTPYNEQFF,TGTGCCTGGAGTGTCGGGACAACACCATACAATGAGCAGTTCTTC
-,TRBD1,TRBV2,TRBJ1-3,CASTTGAGNTIYF,TGTGCCAGCACGACAGGGGCCGGAAACACCATATATTTT
-,-,TRBV7-9,TRBJ1-5,CASSLRYQPQHF,TGTGCCAGCAGCCTCAGGTATCAGCCCCAGCATTTT
once,TRBD1,TRBV27,TRBJ1-2,CASFGGTGHGYTF,TGTGCCAGCTTTGGGGGGACAGGGCACGGCTACACCTTC
-,-,TRBV7-8,TRBJ1-2,CASSSTLQGLGYTF,TGTGCCAGCAGCTCCACTTTACAGGGATTAGGCTACACCTTC
-,-,TRBV28,TRBJ1-1,CASSLWAGENTEAFF,TGTGCCAGCAGTTTATGGGCAGGGGAGAACACTGAAGCTTTCTTT
-,-,TRBV6-6,TRBJ2-2,CASKREGNTGELFF,TGTGCCAGCAAGAGGGAAGGGAACACCGGGGAGCTGTTTTTT
-,-,TRBV9,TRBJ2-7,CASSVVPGEGEQYF,TGTGCCAGCAGCGTAGTCCCTGGCGAGGGCGAGCAGTACTTC
-,TRBD1,TRBV19,TRBJ1-3,CASSMDRGNGNTIYF,TGTGCCAGTAGTATGGACAGGGGGAACGGAAACACCATATATTTT
-,-,TRBV2,TRBJ2-2,CASSAYLTSPGELFF,TGTGCCAGCAGCGCCTACCTGACTAGTCCCGGGGAGCTGTTTTTT
-,TRBD1,TRBV24-1,TRBJ1-1,CATSGTGYTEAFF,TGTGCCACCAGCGGGACAGGATACACTGAAGCTTTCTTT
-,-,TRBV6-5,TRBJ1-5,CASRGNSNQPQHF,TGTGCCAGCCGCGGGAATAGCAATCAGCCCCAGCATTTT
few,TRBD1,TRBV19,TRBJ1-5,CASSGGGGVRSNQPQHF,TGTGCCAGTAGTGGAGGAGGGGGCGTCAGAAGCAATCAGCCCCAGCATTTT
-,-,TRBV4-3,TRBJ2-1,CASSQEVGGSYNEQFF,TGCGCCAGCAGCCAAGAAGTGGGAGGCTCCTACAATGAGCAGTTCTTC